The 4 T cell receptor beta chains given below trace back to one sample, sequenced in a study of cytomegalovirus exposure and HLA in healthy donors. The PCR ran on 60 Vbeta and 13 Jbeta primers. Using immunoSEQ multiplex PCR, the repertoire was profiled, and TCRdb retains in-frame clones only, with some absent. The data contain about 160,000 clones, around 84% of them seen just once; the ten biggest clones take up approximately 2%. Sequencing used PBMCs. All receptors derive from a young man in good health and CMV-seronegative.

This chain joins TRBV10-3 and TRBJ2-3; D is unclear. CDR3 length equals 13 residues. Trimming left V 2 bases short and J 6 bases short, with 9 bases between. Germline V CDR1 and CDR2: ENHRY, SYGVKD. The CDR3 coding sequence is TGTGCCATCAGTGAGCAAGCCACGGATACGCAGTATTTT. It encodes CAISEQATDTQYF.

On this clone itself: The junction does not match germline at one end; this may be a read error. The chain employs TRBV7-9 and TRBJ1-2; D call uncertain. CDR1 and CDR2 (germline): SEHNR, FQNEAQ (reference sequence). The CDR3 has 14 residues. This CDR3 reads CSSSSPTSPYGYTF. For the CDR3, the DNA is TGTTCCAGCAGCTCCCCGACAAGTCCCTATGGCTACACCTTC.

J is TRBJ1-1 and V is TRBV5-1; TRBD1 agrees at 12 bases. CDR1 is SGHRS, CDR2 YFSETQ, per germline. This CDR3 is 15 amino acids long. With 1 base clipped from V and 5 bases from J, the junction kept 3 bases outside the gene matches. CDR3 bases: TGCGCCAGCAGCTTGCAGGGACAGGGGGCTACTGAAGCTTTCTTT. Its protein is CASSLQGQGATEAFF. Filled out from reference TRBV5-1 and TRBJ1-1, the complete variable domain reads KAGVTQTPRYLIKTRGQQVTLSCSPISGHRSVSWYQQTPGQGLQFLFEYFSETQRNKGNFPGRFSGRQFSNSRSEMNVSTLELGDSALYLCASSLQGQGATEAFFGQGTRLTVV.

This chain joins TRBV2 and TRBJ2-1; TRBD1 might be the D (5 bases). This CDR3 is 15 amino acids long. V shed 9 bases and J shed 0 bases, with 15 bases lying between them. Germline V gene lookup returns CDR1 SNHLY and CDR2 FYNNEI. The CDR3 sequence is CASQQDISSYNEQFF. The CDR3, as DNA: TGTGCCAGTCAACAGGACATCAGCTCCTACAATGAGCAGTTCTTC.